The present entry profiles one T cell receptor (beta chain) with its context. Its antigen is not identified. These data originate in a study of blood T cells in healthy people across ages. The CDR3 runs to 14 residues. Per germline, CDR1 MNHNY and CDR2 SVGAGI (reference sequence). The V gene lost 2 bases and the J gene lost 13 bases, with 18 bases spanning the gap. Findings and caveats of the study: Researchers said unsorted PBMCs prevented a conclusive naive versus antigen-experienced comparison.

Combining a sample-barcoded 5' primer with a J-beta primer mix, a second PCR ran for about 7 to 11 cycles. Each CDR3 protein gets one entry after TCRdb re-called the 5' RACE reads with MiXCR. The sample carries 1.5 million to 2 million distinct CDR3 sequences, about 39% recorded once. This receptor was identified in a human donor in good health. This chain connects TRBV6-6 to TRBJ2-1, with D maybe TRBD1 (5 bases). The material sequenced was blood. CDR3 region: CASSYKDSRETQFF. DNA for the CDR3: TGTGCCAGCAGTTACAAAGACAGCCGAGAGACCCAGTTCTTC.